The 14 T cell receptor beta chains presented below share a single source sample, sequenced in a study of T cell responses to AZD1222 COVID-19 vaccine. Clones were sequenced by immunoSEQ multiplex PCR, and TCRdb holds only the in-frame ones, with some missing. The sample holds over 150,000 clones, about nine tenths seen once. The sample was peripheral blood, taken on day 0 of AZD1222 vaccination. These receptor sequences come from an adult in good health.

J is TRBJ2-2 and V is TRBV12-5; D is undetermined. In germline, CDR1 is LGHNT, CDR2 FRNRAP. The germline V and J ends were trimmed by 1 base and 4 bases, with 4 bases remaining between them. The CDR3 has 13 amino acids. Here the CDR3 reads CASGLDSTGELFF. The CDR3 DNA reads TGTGCTAGTGGTTTGGACTCCACCGGGGAGCTGTTTTTT.

The chain carries TRBV11-2 and TRBJ2-1, with D tentatively TRBD1 or TRBD2 (6 bases each). This CDR3 is 15 amino acids long. Germline CDR1 SGHAT, CDR2 FQNNGV. With 1 base removed from V and 8 bases from J, the gap between germline ends came to 15 bases. For the CDR3, the DNA is TGTGCCAGCAGCTTAGTAGGGGGAGGAGGCGATGAGCAGTTCTTC. The encoded protein is CASSLVGGGGDEQFF.

The table lists this clone with a count of one. The chain recombines TRBV9 with TRBJ2-3; 10 bases fit TRBD1. The germline V gene has CDR1 SGDLS and CDR2 YYNGEE. V was clipped by 0 bases and J by 4 bases; unmatched bases: 8. The CDR3 runs 17 residues. The DNA for the CDR3 is TGTGCCAGCAGCGTAGGGCCGGGACAGGGGTCGGCAGATACGCAGTATTTT. This gives the protein CASSVGPGQGSADTQYF.

The count of this clone is one. The V gene is TRBV5-4, the J gene TRBJ2-1; D not certain. V was clipped by 0 bases and J by 9 bases, with 10 bases between them. This CDR3 is built from 13 residues. The V gene's germline CDR1 is SGHNT and CDR2 YYREEE (reference sequence). CDR3 bases: TGTGCCAGCAGCTTGGCCGCTGGCGGTGAGCAGTTCTTC. Amino acids: CASSLAAGGEQFF.

In this sample, this clone turned up once. Other DNA sequences of this sample code for an identical CDR3. This sequence joins TRBV3-1 (or the pseudogene TRBV3-2) and TRBJ2-2; possible D gene TRBD2, 5 bases. CDR3 length: 14 amino acids. CDR1 LGHDT and CDR2 YNNKEL come from the germline V gene (reference sequence). V was shortened by 1 base and J by 4 bases, with 7 bases between the two germline ends. The CDR3 reads CASSQVRGTGELFF. CDR3 sequence (DNA): TGTGCCAGCAGCCAAGTCCGGGGCACCGGGGAGCTGTTTTTT.

The chain couples TRBV19 to TRBJ1-1; maybe TRBD1 (5 bases). The germline CDR1 and CDR2 sequences are LNHDA and SQIVND (reference sequence). V dropped 5 bases and J dropped 2 bases, with 15 bases sitting between them. The CDR3 is 15 amino acids. In DNA form, the CDR3 reads TGTGCCAGTAGTGACTCGTTCGGGGGTAACACTGAAGCTTTCTTT. Its translation: CASSDSFGGNTEAFF.

The genes are TRBV30 and TRBJ1-1, with D hard to call. Trimming took off 4 bases at V and 2 bases at J, with 14 bases between the two ends. Germline loops: CDR1 GTSNPN, CDR2 SVGIG (reference sequence). The CDR3 length is 14 residues. DNA for the CDR3: TGTGCCTGGATTGCCCCCGGGAGAAACACTGAAGCTTTCTTT. Protein: CAWIAPGRNTEAFF.

The chain has TRBV11-3 and TRBJ2-2; D gene ambiguous. Germline CDR1 SGHNT, CDR2 YENEEA. V was clipped by 5 bases and J by 1 base, with 5 bases between them. There are 13 residues in the CDR3. The CDR3 bases are TGTGCCAGCAGCGCCAAGAACACCGGGGAGCTGTTTTTT. Its protein product is CASSAKNTGELFF. The variable domain in full, with the rest retrieved from reference TRBV11-3 and TRBJ2-2, is EAGVVQSPRYKIIEKKQPVAFWCNPISGHNTLYWYLQNLGQGPELLIRYENEEAVDDSQLPKDRFSAERLKGVDSTLKIQPAELGDSAVYLCASSAKNTGELFFGEGSRLTVL.

This sequence joins TRBV7-9 and TRBJ1-4; D is unclear. From germline, CDR1 is SEHNR and CDR2 FQNEAQ (reference sequence). CDR3 size: 15 residues. V lost 0 bases, J lost 6 bases, and 11 bases lay in between. The CDR3, as DNA: TGTGCCAGCAGCTTAGCCGGGAGCACCTATGAAAAACTGTTTTTT. This encodes CASSLAGSTYEKLFF. The full variable domain, its missing parts supplied by reference TRBV7-9 and TRBJ1-4, is DTGVSQNPRHKITKRGQNVTFRCDPISEHNRLYWYRQTLGQGPEFLTYFQNEAQLEKSRLLSDRFSAERPKGSFSTLEIQRTEQGDSAMYLCASSLAGSTYEKLFFGSGTQLSVL.

This clone was detected only once. The gene calls are TRBV27 and TRBJ2-5, with 7 bases matching TRBD1. Germline loops: CDR1 MNHEY, CDR2 SMNVEV (reference sequence). The ends lost 4 bases at V and 2 bases at J; junction bases unmatched: 7. The length of the CDR3 is 15 residues. Here the CDR3 DNA reads TGTGCCAGCAGTTACAAGGGGGCGCGGCAAGAGACCCAGTACTTC. Its protein product is CASSYKGARQETQYF.

This chain joins TRBV13 and TRBJ1-3; TRBD1 is a possible D gene (6 bases). V was shortened by 8 bases and J by 5 bases, with 19 bases between the two germline ends. CDR1 and CDR2 from the germline V gene are PRHDT and FYEKMQ (reference sequence). The CDR3 is 15 residues long. DNA for the CDR3: TGTGCCAGCCAGAGGGGGGGGACGCGACGAAACACCATATATTTT. This encodes CASQRGGTRRNTIYF.

The chain has TRBV6-2 or TRBV6-3 and TRBJ1-5, with 7 bases identical to TRBD1. CDR3 length equals 15 residues. J was trimmed by 2 bases and V by 5 bases; bases with no gene match: 6. The germline CDR1 and CDR2 sequences are MNHEY and SVGEGT. The chain's CDR3 is CASSVRDRGNQPQHF. CDR3 in DNA: TGTGCCAGCAGTGTCCGAGACAGGGGCAATCAGCCCCAGCATTTT.

The V and J genes are TRBV5-6 and TRBJ1-5; D uncertain. CDR3 length equals 15 residues. V lost 2 bases to trimming and J lost 4 bases, with 13 bases between them. Germline assignment: CDR1 SGHDT and CDR2 YYEEEE. The CDR3 loop reads CASSLAAGVNQPQHF. The DNA of the CDR3 is TGTGCCAGCAGCTTAGCTGCGGGAGTAAATCAGCCCCAGCATTTT.

The chain links TRBV6-2 or TRBV6-3 to TRBJ2-1; D unresolved. CDR3 length equals 15 residues. Germline CDR1 and CDR2: MNHEY and SVGEGT. V dropped 6 bases and J dropped 0 bases, with 12 bases sitting between them. CDR3 DNA: TGTGCCAGCAGCCCTTACCTGCGCTCCTACAATGAGCAGTTCTTC. This translates into CASSPYLRSYNEQFF.